What follows describes a single T cell receptor (beta chain). Its matching antigen is unknown. These data originate in a study of shared clonotypes between healthy human individuals. Study-wide background: Researchers assigned three CD4 naive, three CD4 memory, two CD8 naive and one CD8 memory plate to each donor. Study outcomes and limitations: Shared across several donors were around 5% of the naive CD4 clonotypes. Generally, naive subsets (rather than memory subsets) showed larger estimated richness.

An even split of each subset's genomic DNA across several immunoSEQ plates was performed. The table came from immunoSEQ multiplex PCR; TCRdb's copy has only in-frame clones and leaves some out. The sample records a few hundred thousand clones, around 97% being singletons. The clonotype comes from a woman in her twenties or thirties in good health. The source material was naive CD4+ T cells sorted from blood. Subset indicated: CD45RA+ positively selected.

The CDR3 DNA reads TGTGCCAGCAGTAACGGACAGGGGGTAAATGGCTACACCTTC. Protein: CASSNGQGVNGYTF. V and J are TRBV28 and TRBJ1-2; TRBD1 matches 10 bases. The CDR3 has 14 residues. V gave up 5 bases and J gave up 6 bases; unmatched junction bases: 6. Germline CDR1 MDHEN, CDR2 SYDVKM.